The rows below give T cell receptor beta chains drawn from one sample of a study of early T cells in non-severe SARS-CoV-2 infection. TCRdb processed the 5' RACE reads anew with MiXCR; each CDR3 protein has one entry. The sample has about 110,000 distinct CDR3 sequences, about an eighth seen once; the top ten hold 3.1%. Sample: whole blood. The source of these receptors is an adult who was a healthcare worker with PCR-confirmed SARS-CoV-2 infection or an uninfected control (not recorded which). The CDR3 runs from the conserved cysteine through the conserved F or W. D genes are given only for firm matches. Expanded clones get a size class; other rows say once, few or many, or leave the size out.

v_call	j_call	clone_size	d_call	cdr3_nt	cdr3_aa
TRBV3-1	TRBJ2-1	few	TRBD2	TGTGCCAGCAGACAGGGAGGGAGCGGGAGGGCCGAGGAGCAGTTCTTC	CASRQGGSGRAEEQFF
TRBV28	TRBJ2-7	few	TRBD2	TGTGCCAGCAGTTTCGGGGGGGAAGACGACTACGAGCAGTACTTC	CASSFGGEDDYEQYF
TRBV3-1	TRBJ2-1	few	-	TGTGCCAGCAGCCAAGACCCCTATGAAGTTCCGTTCTTC	CASSQDPYEVPFF
TRBV20-1	TRBJ1-5	-	-	TGCAGTGCTGGCCCCGGGAGTAATCAGCCCCAGCATTTT	CSAGPGSNQPQHF
TRBV29-1	TRBJ1-1	-	TRBD1	TGCAGCGTCCAAAGGGACAGGGAGGACACTGAAGCTTTCTTT	CSVQRDREDTEAFF
TRBV7-6	TRBJ2-7	many	TRBD2	TGTGCCAGCAGCTTAGTACCGAGCGGGGGTATCGAGCAGTACTTC	CASSLVPSGGIEQYF
TRBV10-3	TRBJ2-2	-	-	TGTGCCATCAGTGTAGAGGGGGCCGGGGAGCTGTTTTTT	CAISVEGAGELFF
TRBV29-1	TRBJ1-1	-	TRBD1	TGCAGCGTTGCCCCAGGGGGTTGGTCTGAAGCTTTCTTT	CSVAPGGWSEAFF
TRBV21-1	TRBJ1-6	few	-	TGTGCCAGCAGCCCCAACAGGGGGAGGATCTATAATTCACCCCTCCACTTT	CASSPNRGRIYNSPLHF
TRBV5-1	TRBJ2-3	-	-	TGCGCCAGCAGCCCTCGTAGCTTCACAGATACGCAGTATTTT	CASSPRSFTDTQYF
TRBV7-2	TRBJ2-7	-	-	TGTGCCAGCAGCTCTAGTACCGGGACGATCTACGAGCAGTACTTC	CASSSSTGTIYEQYF
TRBV7-9	TRBJ1-4	few	-	TGTGCCAGCAGCCCCTCCCCGGGGTCAACTAATGAAAAACTGTTTTTT	CASSPSPGSTNEKLFF
TRBV15	TRBJ2-5	few	-	TGTGCCACCAGCAGAGATAGGGGGATTCAAGAGACCCAGTACTTC	CATSRDRGIQETQYF
TRBV10-3	TRBJ2-1	-	-	TGTGCCACCCAATACACAGGGGAGGCCTACAATGAGCAGTTCTTC	CATQYTGEAYNEQFF
TRBV5-8	TRBJ1-1	-	-	TGTGCCAGCCGCCTGGGTACTGAAGCTTTCTTT	CASRLGTEAFF
TRBV11-2	TRBJ2-3	few	-	TGTGCCAGCAGCTCCACAGCCATGACAGATACGCAGTATTTT	CASSSTAMTDTQYF
TRBV11-3	TRBJ2-3	few	-	TGTGCCAGCAGCCCATTTGGTTGGGACTCCTTGAGCACAGATACGCAGTATTTT	CASSPFGWDSLSTDTQYF
TRBV12-3/TRBV12-4	TRBJ2-2	many	-	TGTGCCGGGACTTCTTTAGTCACCGGGGAGCTGTTTTTT	CAGTSLVTGELFF
TRBV10-1	TRBJ2-1	few	-	TGCGCCAGCAACCTTTTGACCGGCGGTGAGCAGTTCTTC	CASNLLTGGEQFF
TRBV10-2	TRBJ2-5	many	TRBD1	TGCGCCAGCAGTTGGTTACTCGGGACAGGGCCCCAAGAGGAAACCCAGTACTTC	CASSWLLGTGPQEETQYF
TRBV6-2/TRBV6-3	TRBJ1-5	-	TRBD1	TGTGCCAGCAGTACCTACAGGGGGGACTCTCCCAATCAGCCCCAGCATTTT	CASSTYRGDSPNQPQHF
TRBV18	TRBJ1-1	many	-	TGTGCCAGCTCACCACTCCATTTCCCTACATCGAACACTGAAGCTTTCTTT	CASSPLHFPTSNTEAFF
TRBV19	TRBJ2-1	-	-	TGTGCCAGTAGTATGGGACCAAACAATGAGCAGTTCTTC	CASSMGPNNEQFF
TRBV28	TRBJ2-6	many	-	TGTGCCAGCAGTTTAAGGGGGGCTGGGGCCAACGTCCTGACTTTC	CASSLRGAGANVLTF
TRBV12-5	TRBJ2-7	few	-	TGTGCTAGTGGTTTGGACGGCAGTACCTACGAGCAGTACTTC	CASGLDGSTYEQYF
TRBV5-6	TRBJ2-5	-	TRBD1	TGTGCCAGCAGCTCCCCCCGGGGACAGCAAGAGACCCAGTACTTC	CASSSPRGQQETQYF
TRBV7-6	TRBJ1-6	-	-	TGTGCCAGCAGCTCCCTTGGGTATAATTCACCCCTCCACTTT	CASSSLGYNSPLHF
TRBV20-1	TRBJ2-4	many	-	TGCAGTGCAACCGATTACCTAGCCAAAAACATTCAGTACTTC	CSATDYLAKNIQYF
TRBV12-3/TRBV12-4	TRBJ1-4	-	TRBD1	TGTGCCAGCAGCCCCTCGGACAGGGATTTTCAGAAACTGTTTTTT	CASSPSDRDFQKLFF
TRBV12-3/TRBV12-4	TRBJ1-6	many	TRBD1	TGTGCCAGCAGCCGACAGGGGGCCTGGGATTCACCCCTCCACTTT	CASSRQGAWDSPLHF
TRBV24-1	TRBJ2-3	few	TRBD2	TGTGCCACCAGTGGAGGGACTAGCGGGGGCACAGATACGCAGTATTTT	CATSGGTSGGTDTQYF
TRBV12-5	TRBJ2-1	many	-	TGTGCTAGTGGTTTGGTACCGAGAGGCAGTGAGCAGTTCTTC	CASGLVPRGSEQFF
TRBV27	TRBJ1-6	-	-	TGTGCCAGCAGTTTGGGGGAATATAATTCACCCCTCCACTTT	CASSLGEYNSPLHF
TRBV23-1	TRBJ1-5	many	-	TGCGCCAGCAGTCAATCAGAGGGAGCTTCGAAGCCCCAGCATTTT	CASSQSEGASKPQHF
TRBV5-8	TRBJ1-4	few	TRBD1	TGTGCCAGCAGCTTGGCCTTTGGGACAGTGGGTGAAAAACTGTTTTTT	CASSLAFGTVGEKLFF
TRBV11-2	TRBJ2-7	few	-	TGTGCCAGCAGCCGACGGGACGCCGCCTACGAGCAGTACTTC	CASSRRDAAYEQYF
TRBV6-5	TRBJ1-3	-	-	TGTGCCAGCAGTTCCCCAATCTTGGGCCGGAGCTCCTCTGGAAACACCATATATTTT	CASSSPILGRSSSGNTIYF
TRBV7-9	TRBJ2-3	few	TRBD1	TGTGCCAGCAGCTTAAGGGCAGGGGGCGACAAAGATACGCAGTATTTT	CASSLRAGGDKDTQYF
TRBV24-1	TRBJ1-4	few	-	TGTGCCACCAGTGTGCAGCCTCATGAAAAACTGTTTTTT	CATSVQPHEKLFF